What follows are 12 T cell receptor beta chains derived from one specimen sequenced in a study of CD8 T cells in ankylosing spondylitis. General study points: There was a TCR beta motif, made of several highly homologous variants, that appeared characteristic of ankylosing spondylitis blood.

Antigens of these TCRs are unknown. TCRdb analysed the 5' RACE reads with MiXCR anew, one entry per CDR3 protein. The sample has about 400,000 distinct CDR3 sequences; around 22% are singletons. Sequencing input: blood, either unsorted or a sorted T cell fraction (not recorded which). All receptors come from a male donor with ankylosing spondylitis.

This chain uses TRBV11-3 with TRBJ2-7, with D tentatively TRBD1 or TRBD2 (6 bases each). The CDR3 sequence is 14 residues long. Germline V lookup: CDR1 SGHNT, CDR2 YENEEA. V was pared by 5 bases and J by 0 bases, with 11 bases between. CDR3: CASSRGGLSYEQYF. In DNA form, the CDR3 reads TGTGCCAGCAGCCGAGGGGGACTCTCCTACGAGCAGTACTTC.

This chain connects TRBV7-3 to TRBJ2-7, with 10 bases fitting TRBD1. J gave up 5 bases and V 3 bases, and 4 bases lay outside the gene matches. Germline lookup yields CDR1 SGHTA and CDR2 FQGTGA. This CDR3 comprises 14 residues. The CDR3 reads CASSFLGTGDEQYF. As DNA, the CDR3 is TGTGCCAGCAGCTTTCTAGGGACAGGGGACGAGCAGTACTTC.

This chain uses TRBV5-1 with TRBJ1-1; a weak D match, TRBD1 (5 bases). This CDR3 region has 14 residues. Trimming shortened V by 3 bases and J by 2 bases, and 11 bases separated the two germline ends. Germline values: CDR1 SGHRS, CDR2 YFSETQ. CDR3 amino acids: CASSWGRFNTEAFF. DNA of the CDR3: TGCGCCAGCAGCTGGGGACGGTTTAACACTGAAGCTTTCTTT.

V gene TRBV27 combines with J gene TRBJ1-4, with a possible D match to TRBD1 (6 bases). The CDR3 has 13 amino acids. Trimming left V 3 bases short and J 7 bases short, with 9 bases between. Germline assignment: CDR1 MNHEY and CDR2 SMNVEV (reference sequence). CDR3 nucleotides: TGTGCCAGCAGTTTTCAGGGGTTTGAAAAACTGTTTTTT. Residues: CASSFQGFEKLFF.

The table lists this clonotype with a few counts. The V call is TRBV6-5, the J call TRBJ1-5; TRBD1 aligns across 8 bases. V was pared by 2 bases and J by 4 bases, with 4 bases of the junction left unmatched. The V gene's germline CDR1 is MNHEY and CDR2 SVGAGI. The CDR3 extends over 15 amino acids. CDR3 DNA: TGTGCCAGCAGTTACGGGGGACAGGCTAATCAGCCCCAGCATTTT. The encoded protein is CASSYGGQANQPQHF.

CDR3 DNA: TGTGCCAGCAGACCCGACAGGGCTCCCTACGAGCAGTACTTC. Encoded protein: CASRPDRAPYEQYF. V usage is TRBV6-1 and J usage is TRBJ2-7; 7 bases agree with TRBD1. Germline CDR1 and CDR2: MNHNS and SASEGT. V lost 6 bases and J lost 2; bases outside the gene matches: 7. CDR3 length equals 14 residues.

This rearrangement joins TRBV18 to TRBJ2-7; 8 nucleotides line up with TRBD2. J lost 3 bases, V lost 0 bases, and 4 bases had no gene match. The CDR3 spans 15 residues. Germline CDR1 and CDR2: KGHSH and LQKENI. Here the CDR3 reads CASSPPRLAGYEQYF. The CDR3 DNA follows: TGTGCCAGCTCACCACCGCGGCTAGCGGGCTACGAGCAGTACTTC.

This clonotype was counted many times. The gene calls are TRBV6-2 or TRBV6-3 and TRBJ2-2; D might be TRBD2 (6 bases). V was shortened by 6 bases and J by 5 bases, with 13 bases between the two germline ends. The CDR3 runs to 14 residues. The germline V gene encodes CDR1 MNHEY and CDR2 SVGEGT. DNA for the CDR3: TGTGCCAGCAGACCGGGGAGGTTAACCGGGGAGCTGTTTTTT. It yields the protein CASRPGRLTGELFF.

The chain uses TRBV28 and TRBJ1-5, with D unresolved. Germline V CDR1 and CDR2: MDHEN, SYDVKM. This CDR3 contains 14 residues. The ends were cut back, 2 bases at V and 7 bases at J, with 12 bases in the middle. Here the CDR3 reads CASSLPTRRQPQHF. The CDR3 DNA follows: TGTGCCAGCAGTTTACCGACCCGCAGGCAGCCCCAGCATTTT.

This clonotype was observed a few times. The rearrangement joins TRBV19 to TRBJ1-1; tentatively, D is TRBD1 (5 bases). V was shortened by 7 bases and J by 8 bases, with 20 bases between the two germline ends. Germline CDR1 and CDR2: LNHDA and SQIVND (reference sequence). The CDR3 contains 14 residues. The CDR3 nucleotides read TGTGCCAGTACCCCCCGGGGGTTGGGCCAGGAAGCTTTCTTT. Protein: CASTPRGLGQEAFF.

This clonotype was picked up one time. This chain uses TRBV6-1 with TRBJ1-1, with a tentative D call TRBD1 (5 bases). In germline, CDR1 is MNHNS, CDR2 SASEGT. V was clipped by 6 bases and J by 1 base, with 12 bases between them. The CDR3 contains 14 residues. CDR3 nucleotide sequence: TGTGCCAGCAGGGAGGGACGCTCGAACACTGAAGCTTTCTTT. Encoded protein: CASREGRSNTEAFF.

This clonotype was counted a few times. The chain joins TRBV7-6 to TRBJ2-6, with a possible D match to TRBD1 (6 bases). V lost 3 bases and J 1 base, leaving 13 bases between the germline ends. The CDR3 is 17 amino acids. In germline, CDR1 is SGHVS, CDR2 FNYEAQ. The CDR3 reads CASSFGQPFSGANVLTF. The DNA of the CDR3 is TGTGCCAGCAGCTTCGGACAGCCCTTTTCTGGGGCCAACGTCCTGACTTTC.